This T cell receptor (beta chain) came from a study of T cell repertoires in aging, cancer and after chemotherapy. Study context: Repeat sampling of healthy donors over several months to years showed clear clonal overlap. Findings and limits, study-wide: These repertoire data do not allow conclusions about immunological memory after chemotherapy.

The V and J ends lost 8 bases and 6 bases, in that order; junction bases with no gene match: 17. The CDR3 runs to 16 residues. Germline CDR1 is LNHDA and CDR2 is SQIVND (reference sequence). TRB rearrangements spanning V, D and J were amplified using mixed TRB-A/B primers. MiXCR was run by TCRdb on the multiplex PCR reads, yielding one entry per CDR3 protein. In the table there are about 9,200 distinct CDR3 sequences, around 34% of which are singletons. This clonotype is judged medium-sized (0.01 to 0.1%). No antigen is known for it. TCR beta rearrangements were amplified from peripheral blood genomic DNA.

The receptor was isolated from a human donor in good health. The donor label of this sample is uncertain. Material: blood. The J gene is TRBJ2-5, the V gene TRBV19; 8 nucleotides align to TRBD2. The DNA for the CDR3 is TGTGCCAGTGGACAAACCGGGGGGGCGAAGGTGAAGACCCAGTACTTC. It specifies CASGQTGGAKVKTQYF.